The 26 T cell receptor beta chains below come from one sample, sequenced in a study of PD-1 blockade in classical Hodgkin lymphoma. Described time point: cycle 4 day 1 (C4D1), after 5 to 7 weeks of nivolumab. Autologous stem cell transplantation was followed by relapse in every patient, and brentuximab vedotin exposure varied. Method: immunoSEQ multiplex PCR; TCRdb's copy keeps in-frame clones and lacks some. The sample has roughly 60,000 clones; about 92% are singletons. This specimen consisted of peripheral blood mononuclear cells (PBMCs), obtained before the fourth cycle of nivolumab. Source of these receptors: a human donor with classical Hodgkin lymphoma.

This chain links TRBV15 with TRBJ1-1; perhaps TRBD1 as D (5 bases). Germline lookup yields CDR1 LNHNV and CDR2 YYDKDF (reference sequence). The CDR3 is 14 amino acids. Deletions cut 3 bases from V and 1 base from J, with 9 bases between. CDR3 residues: CATSREGSNTEAFF. CDR3 bases: TGTGCCACCAGCAGGGAGGGGTCGAACACTGAAGCTTTCTTT.

This chain connects TRBV7-2 to TRBJ1-3; D gene unclear. CDR3 length equals 15 residues. V lost 5 bases and J 4 bases, leaving 15 bases between the germline ends. Germline-derived CDR1 and CDR2 are SGHTA and FQGNSA. CDR3 DNA sequence: TGTGCCAGCAGCCTCGCCCGGTCCAGCGGAAACACCATATATTTT. Translation: CASSLARSSGNTIYF.

This clone occurred once. The chain employs TRBV27 and TRBJ1-2; TRBD1 agrees at 10 bases. Looked up from germline, CDR1 is MNHEY and CDR2 is SMNVEV (reference sequence). V gave up 0 bases and J gave up 2 bases; unmatched junction bases: 3. CDR3 length: 16 residues. CDR3 in amino acids: CASSLSGQGRNYGYTF. DNA for the CDR3: TGTGCCAGCAGTTTATCGGGACAGGGGCGAAACTATGGCTACACCTTC.

J is TRBJ2-1 and V is TRBV7-9; 8 bases are shared with TRBD1. Trimming at V came to 4 bases and at J to 0 bases, leaving 8 bases not matched to a gene. This CDR3 contains 17 residues. In germline, CDR1 is SEHNR, CDR2 FQNEAQ (reference sequence). As DNA, the CDR3 is TGTGCCAGCAGCTCGTCAGGGGGCTCGGTCTCCTACAATGAGCAGTTCTTC. Protein product: CASSSSGGSVSYNEQFF.

V and J are TRBV11-2 and TRBJ1-1, with D possibly being TRBD1 (5 bases). The length of the CDR3 is 11 residues. V lost 1 base to trimming and J lost 11 bases, with 8 bases between them. In germline, CDR1 is SGHAT, CDR2 FQNNGV. The CDR3 loop is CASSLGGLAFF. CDR3 nucleotide sequence: TGTGCCAGCAGCTTAGGGGGCCTGGCTTTCTTT.

This chain uses TRBV5-8 with TRBJ2-3; either TRBD1 or TRBD2 may supply D (6 bases each). CDR1 is SGHTS and CDR2 is YDEGEE in the germline V gene. The CDR3 is 16 residues long. V was trimmed by 4 bases and J by 1 base, leaving 16 bases between them. DNA for the CDR3: TGTGCCAGCAGCCCCCTGGGGGCTAGCGGCACAGATACGCAGTATTTT. It specifies CASSPLGASGTDTQYF.

CDR3: CASSPWAGGKLFF. Here the CDR3 DNA reads TGTGCCAGCAGTCCGTGGGCCGGGGGGAAACTGTTTTTT. This chain joins TRBV27 and TRBJ1-4, with a tentative D call TRBD1 (5 bases). The CDR3 runs 13 residues. The V and J ends lost 5 bases and 11 bases respectively, with 15 bases between them. Germline CDR1 and CDR2: MNHEY and SMNVEV (reference sequence). The whole variable domain, filled in from reference TRBV27 and TRBJ1-4, reads EAQVTQNPRYLITVTGKKLTVTCSQNMNHEYMSWYRQDPGLGLRQIYYSMNVEVTDKGDVPEGYKVSRKEKRNFPLILESPSPNQTSLYFCASSPWAGGKLFFGSGTQLSVL.

This chain joins TRBV7-6 and TRBJ2-3; D gene unclear. V was trimmed by 5 bases and J by 6 bases, leaving 12 bases between them. The CDR3 extends over 13 amino acids. The germline V gene encodes CDR1 SGHVS and CDR2 FNYEAQ. DNA for the CDR3: TGTGCCAGCAGCACCCAAACTGGGGATACGCAGTATTTT. Translating gives CASSTQTGDTQYF.

The chain recombines TRBV4-2 with TRBJ1-6, with 7 bases lining up with TRBD1. The CDR3 has 18 residues. J lost 9 bases, V lost 0 bases, and 14 bases had no gene match. CDR1 and CDR2 from the germline V gene are LGHNA and YNFKEQ. CDR3 coding DNA: TGTGCCAGCAGCCAAGATTCGGGCACCGGGACAGATGCTTCACCCCTCCACTTT. Translating it yields CASSQDSGTGTDASPLHF.

The chain has TRBV9 and TRBJ1-5, with D possibly matching TRBD1 (5 bases). CDR1 SGDLS and CDR2 YYNGEE come from the germline V gene. Trimming left V 3 bases short and J 7 bases short, with 17 bases between. This CDR3 region has 15 residues. The DNA of the CDR3 is TGTGCCAGCAGCGAGGGTCCAGGAGGGGTCCAGCCCCAGCATTTT. Residues: CASSEGPGGVQPQHF.

This chain links TRBV5-5 with TRBJ1-3; TRBD1 matches 9 bases. Germline assignment: CDR1 SGHKS and CDR2 YYEKEE (reference sequence). This CDR3 contains 17 residues. J gave up 1 base and V 3 bases, and 8 bases lay outside the gene matches. DNA of the CDR3: TGTGCCAGCAGCTGGATGGGACAGGGCTTTTCTGGAAACACCATATATTTT. Its translation is CASSWMGQGFSGNTIYF.

The chain is built from TRBV28 and TRBJ1-4; D is uncertain. CDR1 and CDR2 (germline): MDHEN, SYDVKM. V was shortened by 6 bases and J by 0 bases, with 20 bases between the two germline ends. CDR3 length equals 18 residues. The CDR3 spells CASSPGSELRATNEKLFF. DNA of the CDR3: TGTGCCAGCAGCCCCGGATCTGAATTAAGGGCAACTAATGAAAAACTGTTTTTT.

This rearrangement joins TRBV5-1 to TRBJ2-7; 7 bases are a match to TRBD2. V was clipped by 2 bases and J by 4 bases; unmatched bases: 9. The CDR3 loop spans 15 amino acids. Germline V gene data show CDR1 as SGHRS and CDR2 as YFSETQ. CDR3 loop: CASSFGGGTPYEQYF. CDR3 nucleotide sequence: TGCGCCAGCAGCTTTGGGGGAGGGACGCCTTACGAGCAGTACTTC.

The rearrangement uses TRBV4-1 and TRBJ1-5; TRBD1 is a possible D gene (5 bases). Trimming removed 0 bases at V and 1 base at J, with 10 bases between. The V gene's germline CDR1 is MGHRA and CDR2 YSYEKL. This CDR3 has 16 amino acids. CDR3 sequence: CASSQDFGGSNQPQHF. In DNA form, the CDR3 reads TGCGCCAGCAGCCAAGATTTTGGGGGGAGCAATCAGCCCCAGCATTTT.

V is TRBV4-1 and J is TRBJ2-7, with 9 bases lining up with TRBD1. After removal of 3 bases from V and 5 bases from J, the junction contained 8 bases not matched to a gene. Germline V gives CDR1 MGHRA, CDR2 YSYEKL. The CDR3 consists of 15 residues. CDR3: CASSHPGTGRDEQYF. The CDR3 bases are TGCGCCAGCAGCCACCCGGGGACAGGGAGGGACGAGCAGTACTTC.

This chain links TRBV13 with TRBJ1-3; 8 bases match TRBD1. CDR1 is PRHDT, CDR2 FYEKMQ, per germline (reference sequence). The V and J ends lost 5 bases and 5 bases, in that order; junction bases with no gene match: 8. The CDR3 spans 15 residues. CDR3 sequence reads: CASSPDRGGRNTIYF. CDR3 bases: TGTGCCAGCAGCCCCGACAGGGGAGGGAGAAACACCATATATTTT.

The chain is built from TRBV7-8 and TRBJ2-5; maybe TRBD1 (6 bases). This CDR3 region has 13 residues. Trimming cost V 4 bases and J 4 bases, with 10 bases left between them. Germline-derived CDR1 and CDR2 are SGHVS and FQNEAQ. The CDR3 sequence: CASSSHRVETQYF. As DNA, the CDR3 is TGTGCCAGCAGCTCCCACAGGGTAGAGACCCAGTACTTC.

The chain carries TRBV2 and TRBJ1-5; no clear D. Between the trimmed V and J ends, which lost 2 bases and 1 base, there was a span of 9 bases. Germline lookup yields CDR1 SNHLY and CDR2 FYNNEI. The CDR3 is 15 amino acids. As DNA, the CDR3 is TGTGCCAGCAGTGAAACCGATGTGAGCAATCAGCCCCAGCATTTT. Its protein is CASSETDVSNQPQHF. The whole variable domain, remainder taken from reference TRBV2 and TRBJ1-5, is EPEVTQTPSHQVTQMGQEVILRCVPISNHLYFYWYRQILGQKVEFLVSFYNNEISEKSEIFDDQFSVERPDGSNFTLKIRSTKLEDSAMYFCASSETDVSNQPQHFGDGTRLSIL.

The V gene is TRBV2, the J gene TRBJ1-5; unclear D gene. Germline assignment: CDR1 SNHLY and CDR2 FYNNEI. The CDR3 is made up of 14 amino acids. Between the trimmed V and J ends, which lost 6 bases and 5 bases, there was a span of 14 bases. The CDR3 region is CASSFTSTYQPQHF. CDR3 nucleotides: TGTGCCAGCAGCTTTACAAGTACCTATCAGCCCCAGCATTTT.

The chain combines TRBV5-6 with TRBJ2-2, with D hard to call. V shed 0 bases and J shed 4 bases, with 4 bases lying between them. CDR1 SGHDT and CDR2 YYEEEE come from the germline V gene. CDR3 length equals 13 residues. The CDR3 coding sequence is TGTGCCAGCAGCTTGGGGCTCACCGGGGAGCTGTTTTTT. Protein product: CASSLGLTGELFF. The full variable domain, its missing parts supplied by reference TRBV5-6 and TRBJ2-2, is DAGVTQSPTHLIKTRGQQVTLRCSPKSGHDTVSWYQQALGQGPQFIFQYYEEEERQRGNFPDRFSGHQFPNYSSELNVNALLLGDSALYLCASSLGLTGELFFGEGSRLTVL.

CDR3 coding DNA: TGTGCCAGCTCACCCAATGAAAAAGAGACCCAGTACTTC. This sequence encodes CASSPNEKETQYF. The V gene is TRBV18, the J gene TRBJ2-5; D call uncertain. CDR1 KGHSH and CDR2 LQKENI come from the germline V gene. The CDR3 runs 13 residues. V lost 3 bases and J lost 3, with 8 bases in between.

The gene calls are TRBV2 and TRBJ1-4, with TRBD1 matching over 8 bases. V shed 6 bases and J 4 bases; nucleotides not matched to a gene: 1. The CDR3 contains 13 residues. Germline values: CDR1 SNHLY, CDR2 FYNNEI. The CDR3 here is CASRGQVNEKLFF. Here the CDR3 DNA reads TGTGCCAGCAGGGGACAGGTTAATGAAAAACTGTTTTTT.

This chain joins TRBV4-2 and TRBJ2-5; D may be TRBD2 (7 bases). CDR1 and CDR2 (germline): LGHNA, YNFKEQ. This CDR3 region has 13 residues. Trimming left V 5 bases short and J 5 bases short, with 12 bases between. CDR3 region: CASSDGGRETQYF. The CDR3 DNA reads as TGTGCCAGCAGCGACGGGGGGCGGGAGACCCAGTACTTC.

The rearrangement uses TRBV19 and TRBJ2-5; D remains unclear. Trimming cost V 2 bases and J 5 bases, with 9 bases left between them. Germline V gives CDR1 LNHDA, CDR2 SQIVND (reference sequence). This CDR3 is built from 13 residues. Here the CDR3 reads CASSIKGWETQYF. DNA of the CDR3: TGTGCCAGTAGTATAAAGGGTTGGGAGACCCAGTACTTC.

The rearrangement joins TRBV5-4 to TRBJ2-7; the D is unclear. This CDR3 contains 12 residues. Per the germline V gene, CDR1 is SGHNT and CDR2 is YYREEE (reference sequence). V lost 4 bases to trimming and J lost 7 bases, with 12 bases between them. The CDR3 DNA reads as TGTGCCAGCAGCCAAGAGTCTCGAGAGCAGTACTTC. Its translation is CASSQESREQYF.

This chain links TRBV2 with TRBJ1-5; tentatively, D is TRBD1 (6 bases). Germline CDR1 and CDR2: SNHLY and FYNNEI. The germline V and J ends were trimmed by 4 bases and 1 base, with 14 bases remaining between them. The CDR3 totals 16 residues. Written as DNA, the CDR3 is TGTGCCAGCAGTGGACTTCCGGGGGCGAGCAATCAGCCCCAGCATTTT. Translation: CASSGLPGASNQPQHF. The full variable domain, in which reference TRBV2 and TRBJ1-5 provide the parts outside the CDR3, is EPEVTQTPSHQVTQMGQEVILRCVPISNHLYFYWYRQILGQKVEFLVSFYNNEISEKSEIFDDQFSVERPDGSNFTLKIRSTKLEDSAMYFCASSGLPGASNQPQHFGDGTRLSIL.